Below are 29 T cell receptor beta chains sequenced from a single sample in a study of OX40 agonist ivuxolimab in advanced cancers. Only in-frame clones appear in the TCRdb table, and some are missing; sequencing was by immunoSEQ multiplex PCR. Of around 18,000 clones in the sample, 55% to 75% were seen once. The sample in question was CD4+ or CD8+ T cells sorted from blood, obtained in a trial of the OX40 agonist ivuxolimab. These TCRs come from an adult with an advanced solid tumor such as melanoma, head and neck, liver or kidney cancer.

The V and J genes are TRBV5-6 and TRBJ2-7; 7 nucleotides line up with TRBD1. Germline CDR1 is SGHDT and CDR2 is YYEEEE. Trimming at V came to 2 bases and at J to 3 bases, leaving 2 bases not matched to a gene. The CDR3 consists of 13 residues. The CDR3 loop is CASSFGTDYEQYF. DNA for the CDR3: TGTGCCAGCAGCTTCGGGACAGACTACGAGCAGTACTTC. Combining the CDR3 with reference TRBV5-6 and TRBJ2-7 gives the whole variable domain DAGVTQSPTHLIKTRGQQVTLRCSPKSGHDTVSWYQQALGQGPQFIFQYYEEEERQRGNFPDRFSGHQFPNYSSELNVNALLLGDSALYLCASSFGTDYEQYFGPGTRLTVT.

This chain connects TRBV29-1 to TRBJ2-7, with D possibly being TRBD1 (6 bases). V lost 3 bases and J lost 7, with 10 bases in between. Germline V lookup: CDR1 SQVTM, CDR2 ANQGSEA. This CDR3 is 11 amino acids long. CDR3 region: CSVEWQGEQYF. The CDR3 DNA is TGCAGCGTTGAGTGGCAGGGGGAGCAGTACTTC.

This clone has just a few counts. The chain employs TRBV7-3 and TRBJ1-6; a weak D match, TRBD1 (5 bases). Trimming removed 5 bases at V and 9 bases at J, with 20 bases between. CDR1 and CDR2 from the germline V gene are SGHTA and FQGTGA. CDR3 length: 16 amino acids. The CDR3, as DNA: TGTGCCAGCAGCCTTCGACCCCAGGGAGAAGGTTCACCCCTCCACTTT. It is translated as CASSLRPQGEGSPLHF.

V is TRBV6-4 and J is TRBJ2-7, with 7 bases fitting TRBD1. Trimming at V came to 6 bases and at J to 3 bases, leaving 8 bases not matched to a gene. This CDR3 comprises 14 residues. Per the germline V gene, CDR1 is MRHNA and CDR2 is SNTAGT. The CDR3 sequence: CASSATGFYYEQYF. For the CDR3, the DNA is TGTGCCAGCAGCGCGACAGGGTTTTACTACGAGCAGTACTTC.

The chain recombines TRBV11-2 with TRBJ2-3; 12 bases are a match to TRBD2. There are 17 residues in the CDR3. Germline V gene sequence: CDR1 SGHAT, CDR2 FQNNGV. V was pared by 3 bases and J by 1 base, with 5 bases of the junction left unmatched. The CDR3 region has the DNA TGTGCCAGCAGCTTCCCTAGCGGGGGGGCACGCACAGATACGCAGTATTTT. Its protein product is CASSFPSGGARTDTQYF.

The DNA for the CDR3 is TGTGCCAGCAGGTGGAGGGGAGGCTATGGCTACACCTTC. It is translated as CASRWRGGYGYTF. The chain links TRBV27 to TRBJ1-2; a possible D gene is TRBD1 (5 bases). CDR1 is MNHEY and CDR2 is SMNVEV in the germline V gene (reference sequence). Trimming shortened V by 6 bases and J by 4 bases, and 12 bases separated the two germline ends. This CDR3 comprises 13 residues.

This rearrangement joins TRBV5-6 to TRBJ2-2; weak D call: TRBD2 (7 bases). V gave up 0 bases and J gave up 1 base, with 10 bases separating them. The CDR3 has 16 amino acids. Germline CDR1 and CDR2: SGHDT and YYEEEE. CDR3 amino acids: CASSLGGGRNTGELFF. As DNA, the CDR3 is TGTGCCAGCAGCTTGGGCGGGGGCCGGAACACCGGGGAGCTGTTTTTT.

The chain joins TRBV7-1 to TRBJ1-1, with a tentative D call TRBD1 (6 bases). TRBV7-1 is marked as an open reading frame, function uncertain. This CDR3 is 14 amino acids long. Between the trimmed V and J ends, which lost 5 bases and 4 bases, there was a span of 14 bases. Written as DNA, the CDR3 is TGTGCCAGCAGCCTAGGGCGGGGGCCCACTGAAGCTTTCTTT. Protein product: CASSLGRGPTEAFF.

The sample holds a few counts of this clone. The V and J genes are TRBV16 and TRBJ1-1; D is possibly TRBD1 (6 bases). Germline V gene sequence: CDR1 KGHSY, CDR2 FQNENV. Trimming removed 4 bases at V and 2 bases at J, with 14 bases between. This CDR3 contains 15 residues. CDR3 nucleotides: TGTGCCAGCAGCCCCCGAACAGGGTTCAACACTGAAGCTTTCTTT. Encoded protein: CASSPRTGFNTEAFF.

The chain's CDR3 is CSVETPGTSVRQFF. CDR3 nucleotides: TGCAGCGTTGAAACACCCGGGACTAGCGTTAGACAGTTCTTC. The chain couples TRBV29-1 to TRBJ2-1, with 10 bases lining up with TRBD2. With V trimmed by 2 bases and J by 13 bases, 11 bases remained unmatched. The germline V gene encodes CDR1 SQVTM and CDR2 ANQGSEA. This CDR3 has 14 amino acids.

This sequence joins TRBV7-2 and TRBJ2-6, with D perhaps being TRBD1 or TRBD2 (6 bases each). Between the trimmed V and J ends, which lost 1 base and 0 bases, there was a span of 16 bases. Germline V gene sequence: CDR1 SGHTA, CDR2 FQGNSA. The CDR3 length is 19 residues. The CDR3 nucleotides are TGTGCCAGCAGCTTAGATCATCCGGGGGCGAACTCTGGGGCCAACGTCCTGACTTTC. Its translation: CASSLDHPGANSGANVLTF.

The chain has TRBV19 and TRBJ1-5; no definite D call. From germline, CDR1 is LNHDA and CDR2 SQIVND (reference sequence). The length of the CDR3 is 13 residues. V was shortened by 1 base and J by 5 bases, with 6 bases between the two germline ends. The DNA for the CDR3 is TGTGCCAGTAGTATAGCTGGGCATCAGCCCCAGCATTTT. Its translation is CASSIAGHQPQHF.

The chain combines TRBV4-3 with TRBJ2-1, with D possibly TRBD1 on 5 matching bases. This CDR3 has 15 amino acids. V dropped 8 bases and J dropped 0 bases, with 14 bases sitting between them. Germline CDR1 is LGHNA and CDR2 is YSLEER. The CDR3 loop is CASGRDRSSYNEQFF. The CDR3 DNA reads TGCGCCAGCGGAAGAGACAGAAGCTCCTACAATGAGCAGTTCTTC.

This chain connects TRBV19 to TRBJ1-1, with D perhaps TRBD1 (5 bases). Per germline, CDR1 LNHDA and CDR2 SQIVND (reference sequence). CDR3 length: 15 residues. Trimming left V 8 bases short and J 2 bases short, with 18 bases between. The CDR3 nucleotides are TGTGCCAGTCGACTGGGGGGGGGTTTAAACACTGAAGCTTTCTTT. The encoded protein is CASRLGGGLNTEAFF.

The V and J genes are TRBV19 and TRBJ2-5, with D possibly called TRBD1 or TRBD2 (6 bases each). From germline, CDR1 is LNHDA and CDR2 SQIVND (reference sequence). The germline V and J ends were trimmed by 5 bases and 1 base, with 11 bases remaining between them. This CDR3 comprises 14 residues. As DNA, the CDR3 is TGTGCCAGTAGTGGAGGGGGTCTCCAAGAGACCCAGTACTTC. Translation gives CASSGGGLQETQYF.

The chain couples TRBV6-6 to TRBJ1-1, with D unclear. Germline CDR1 is MNHNY and CDR2 is SVGAGI (reference sequence). V lost 5 bases and J lost 1, with 5 bases in between. This CDR3 comprises 12 residues. The CDR3 coding sequence is TGTGCCAGCAGTAAAACGAACACTGAAGCTTTCTTT. Its translation: CASSKTNTEAFF.

The chain combines TRBV11-2 with TRBJ1-5; the D is unclear. This CDR3 has 15 amino acids. V was trimmed by 0 bases and J by 4 bases, leaving 10 bases between them. Germline CDR1 is SGHAT and CDR2 is FQNNGV. The CDR3 here is CASSLEDGRNQPQHF. The CDR3 DNA is TGTGCCAGCAGCTTAGAAGATGGGCGAAATCAGCCCCAGCATTTT.

The chain has TRBV14 and TRBJ2-1; possible D gene TRBD2, 6 bases. The CDR3 loop spans 14 amino acids. Germline V gives CDR1 SGHDN, CDR2 FVKESK. V was shortened by 1 base and J by 2 bases, with 6 bases between the two germline ends. CDR3: CASSQAGAYNEQFF. The DNA of the CDR3 is TGTGCCAGCAGCCAAGCGGGGGCCTACAATGAGCAGTTCTTC.

This clone was counted only a few times. This sequence joins TRBV7-3 and TRBJ2-1; 11 bases match TRBD2. Germline V gene data show CDR1 as SGHTA and CDR2 as FQGTGA. The length of the CDR3 is 17 residues. V trimming: 5 bases; J trimming: 6 bases; junction bases outside the gene matches: 12. The CDR3 coding sequence is TGTGCCAGCAGCCCAACTAGCGGGGGAATAGAGGGCAATGAGCAGTTCTTC. Amino acid sequence: CASSPTSGGIEGNEQFF.

The genes are TRBV29-1 and TRBJ2-1, with 9 bases identical to TRBD1. The J segment lost 4 bases and the V segment lost 3 bases, leaving 4 bases of the junction unmatched. This CDR3 has 14 residues. Per the germline V gene, CDR1 is SQVTM and CDR2 is ANQGSEA. CDR3 in DNA: TGCAGCGTTGAGGGGACAGGGAAATACAATGAGCAGTTCTTC. Encoded protein: CSVEGTGKYNEQFF.

This rearrangement joins TRBV28 to TRBJ2-5; D possibly corresponds to TRBD1 (5 bases). The V gene's germline CDR1 is MDHEN and CDR2 SYDVKM. Trimming cost V 5 bases and J 3 bases, with 19 bases left between them. The CDR3 consists of 16 residues. The chain's CDR3 is CASSGAALRVEETQYF. CDR3 nucleotide sequence: TGTGCCAGCAGTGGGGCAGCGTTACGGGTAGAAGAGACCCAGTACTTC.

J is TRBJ1-6 and V is TRBV11-2, with D possibly matching TRBD1 (5 bases). Germline-derived CDR1 and CDR2 are SGHAT and FQNNGV. The CDR3 runs 14 residues. V was trimmed by 3 bases and J by 9 bases, leaving 12 bases between them. The CDR3 region is CASSFDLRGSPLHF. The CDR3 DNA follows: TGTGCCAGCAGCTTCGACCTAAGGGGTTCACCCCTCCACTTT.

V and J are TRBV30 and TRBJ1-1; possibly TRBD1 for D (6 bases). The V end was cut by 5 bases, the J end by 5 bases, with 15 bases between. The CDR3 is 13 amino acids. Germline values: CDR1 GTSNPN, CDR2 SVGIG (reference sequence). CDR3 coding DNA: TGTGCCTGGGGCCCTGGAGGGGGGACTGAAGCTTTCTTT. This translates into CAWGPGGGTEAFF.

The V call is TRBV19, the J call TRBJ1-4; the match to TRBD1 covers 8 bases. CDR1 and CDR2 (germline): LNHDA, SQIVND (reference sequence). The CDR3 consists of 15 residues. With 7 bases clipped from V and 2 bases from J, the junction kept 6 bases outside the gene matches. Written as DNA, the CDR3 is TGTGCCAGTAAGACAGGGGCTTTTACTAATGAAAAACTGTTTTTT. As protein: CASKTGAFTNEKLFF.

V is TRBV6-1 and J is TRBJ1-2; TRBD1 is a possible D gene (6 bases). This CDR3 region has 14 residues. Trimming took 5 bases from V and 8 from J, leaving 18 bases between them. Germline V gene sequence: CDR1 MNHNS, CDR2 SASEGT. CDR3: CASSFHRAGKGYTF. The CDR3 nucleotides read TGTGCCAGCAGTTTTCACAGGGCGGGGAAAGGCTACACCTTC.

This clone has a handful of counts. This chain links TRBV9 with TRBJ2-2; D is undetermined. From germline, CDR1 is SGDLS and CDR2 YYNGEE. V dropped 0 bases and J dropped 4 bases, with 4 bases sitting between them. The CDR3 sequence is 13 residues long. Here the CDR3 reads CASSVEVTGELFF. As DNA, the CDR3 is TGTGCCAGCAGCGTAGAGGTCACCGGGGAGCTGTTTTTT.

This clone was seen only a few times. The CDR3: CASSPNRVTSNEQFF. The CDR3 region has the DNA TGTGCCAGCAGCCCTAACAGGGTGACAAGCAATGAGCAGTTCTTC. This sequence joins TRBV7-2 and TRBJ2-1; TRBD1 is a possible D gene (6 bases). The CDR3 spans 15 residues. The V gene lost 5 bases and the J gene lost 6 bases, with 17 bases spanning the gap. Germline V CDR1 and CDR2: SGHTA, FQGNSA.

V and J are TRBV7-2 and TRBJ1-5; D is uncertain. The V end was cut by 5 bases, the J end by 5 bases, with 13 bases between. The CDR3 is 14 residues long. Per germline, CDR1 SGHTA and CDR2 FQGNSA. The CDR3 loop reads CASSPPGPHQPQHF. CDR3 nucleotide sequence: TGTGCCAGCAGCCCCCCCGGCCCCCATCAGCCCCAGCATTTT.

The rearrangement links TRBV5-1 to TRBJ2-7; D is unresolved. The CDR3 covers 13 residues. Germline CDR1 is SGHRS and CDR2 is YFSETQ. Trimming removed 2 bases from V and 1 base from J, with 7 bases in between. The CDR3 DNA follows: TGCGCCAGCAGCTTTACGACTTCCTACGAGCAGTACTTC. Amino acids: CASSFTTSYEQYF.